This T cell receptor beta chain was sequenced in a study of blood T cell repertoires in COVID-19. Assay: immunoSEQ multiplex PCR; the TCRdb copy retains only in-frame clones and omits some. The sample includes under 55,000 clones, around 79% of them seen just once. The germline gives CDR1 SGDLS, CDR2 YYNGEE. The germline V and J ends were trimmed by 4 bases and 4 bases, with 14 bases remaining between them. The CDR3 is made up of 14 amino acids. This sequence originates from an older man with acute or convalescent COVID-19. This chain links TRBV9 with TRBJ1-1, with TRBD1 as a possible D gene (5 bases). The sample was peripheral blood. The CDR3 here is CASSSRQTSTEAFF. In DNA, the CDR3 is TGTGCCAGCAGCAGTCGACAGACAAGCACTGAAGCTTTCTTT.